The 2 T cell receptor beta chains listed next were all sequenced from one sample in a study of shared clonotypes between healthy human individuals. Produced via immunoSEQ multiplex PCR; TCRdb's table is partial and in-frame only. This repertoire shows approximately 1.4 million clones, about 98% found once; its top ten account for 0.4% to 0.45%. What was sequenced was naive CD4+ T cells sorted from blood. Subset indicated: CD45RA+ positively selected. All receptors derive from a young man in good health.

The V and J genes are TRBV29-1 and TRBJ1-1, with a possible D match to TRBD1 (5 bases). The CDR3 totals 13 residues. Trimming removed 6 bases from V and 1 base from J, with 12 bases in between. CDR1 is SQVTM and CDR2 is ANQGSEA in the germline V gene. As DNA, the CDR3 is TGCAGCGTGCAGGGACTCGCGAACACTGAAGCTTTCTTT. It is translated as CSVQGLANTEAFF.

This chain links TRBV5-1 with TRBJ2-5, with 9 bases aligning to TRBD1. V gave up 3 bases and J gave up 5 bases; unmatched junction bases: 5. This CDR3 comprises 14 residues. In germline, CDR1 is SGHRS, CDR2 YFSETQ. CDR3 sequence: CASSSRTGAETQYF. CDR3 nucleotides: TGCGCCAGCAGCTCGAGGACAGGGGCGGAGACCCAGTACTTC.